This T cell receptor beta chain came from a study of OX40 agonist ivuxolimab in advanced cancers. Study in general: Cohort: about 80% men, mean age 60, aged roughly 23 to 79.

CDR3 length equals 15 residues. CDR1 MDHEN and CDR2 SYDVKM come from the germline V gene. Trimming took 2 bases from V and 2 from J, leaving 12 bases between them. TCRdb keeps only in-frame clones here, not all; method: immunoSEQ multiplex PCR. This table holds about 120,000 clones, roughly nine tenths found once. Sequencing was performed on CD4+ or CD8+ T cells sorted from blood, taken in a trial of the OX40 agonist ivuxolimab. The clonotype was recovered from an adult with an advanced solid tumor such as melanoma, head and neck, liver or kidney cancer. V and J are TRBV28 and TRBJ1-1; D gene unclear. The CDR3 is CASSLDVGSNTEAFF. As DNA, the CDR3 is TGTGCCAGCAGTTTAGACGTAGGGTCAAACACTGAAGCTTTCTTT.